Below, 28 T cell receptor beta chains from the same sample are listed, as sequenced in a study of T cells in Graves' hyperthyroidism and ophthalmopathy (dated by TCRdb to the late 2010s). Preparation of the library involved multiplex PCR. The instrument was an Illumina HiSeq 2000. TCR beta CDR3 regions were amplified from RNA transcripts. The first round of RT-PCR for the TCR CDR3 was performed with the HTBI primer set and the Qiagen OneStep RT-PCR kit. TCRdb passed the public sequencing reads through fastp at Q25 and MiXCR, retaining productive beta sequences. Every CDR3 protein is listed once, alongside the most common genes and DNA of its rows. Across this sample there are 530,000 or so distinct CDR3 sequences, with 17% seen only once. Together, the top ten hold approximately 18% of the sample. Sequenced sample: blood. Receptor source: a woman under 30 with Graves' ophthalmopathy.

In its sample, this clonotype was seen many times. The V gene is TRBV5-6, the J gene TRBJ2-1, with TRBD2 matching over 13 bases. Germline assignment: CDR1 SGHDT and CDR2 YYEEEE. Trimming at V came to 4 bases and at J to 5 bases, leaving 9 bases not matched to a gene. This CDR3 is 17 amino acids long. CDR3 region: CASSTRTSGGRNNEQFF. CDR3 nucleotide sequence: TGTGCCAGCAGCACCAGGACTAGCGGGGGCCGCAACAATGAGCAGTTCTTC.

This clonotype has more than one count but fewer than ten. The chain carries TRBV6-1 and TRBJ1-2; D not certain. Trimming took 0 bases from V and 10 from J, leaving 9 bases between them. Looked up from germline, CDR1 is MNHNS and CDR2 is SASEGT. The CDR3 covers 12 residues. The CDR3 coding sequence is TGTGCCAGCAGTGAAGCCGAGACACTCTACACCTTC. Protein sequence: CASSEAETLYTF.

This clonotype was seen repeatedly, ten times or more. This chain connects TRBV6-5 to TRBJ1-1; perhaps TRBD1 as D (5 bases). Germline CDR1 and CDR2: MNHEY and SVGAGI. The V end lost 2 bases, the J end lost 1 base, and 14 bases lay between the germline ends. This CDR3 contains 16 residues. The CDR3 spells CASSYGDWGTNTEAFF. The DNA of the CDR3 is TGTGCCAGCAGTTACGGAGATTGGGGGACGAACACTGAAGCTTTCTTT.

In this sample, this clonotype turned up a few times. The chain links TRBV28 to TRBJ1-5; D call uncertain. The CDR3 totals 15 residues. The V gene's germline CDR1 is MDHEN and CDR2 SYDVKM. The V and J ends lost 1 base and 0 bases respectively, with 7 bases between them. The CDR3, as DNA: TGTGCCAGCAGTTTATTACGGAATAGCAATCAGCCCCAGCATTTT. Translating it yields CASSLLRNSNQPQHF. The complete variable domain, with remaining parts taken from reference TRBV28 and TRBJ1-5, reads DVKVTQSSRYLVKRTGEKVFLECVQDMDHENMFWYRQDPGLGLRLIYFSYDVKMKEKGDIPEGYSVSREKKERFSLILESASTNQTSMYLCASSLLRNSNQPQHFGDGTRLSIL.

This clonotype was detected a few times. The genes are TRBV7-8 and TRBJ1-1; perhaps TRBD1 as D (6 bases). The germline V and J ends were trimmed by 5 bases and 6 bases, with 13 bases remaining between them. CDR1 is SGHVS, CDR2 FQNEAQ, per germline. The CDR3 has 13 residues. As DNA, the CDR3 is TGTGCCAGCAGCCCCGAATACAGGGCTGAAGCTTTCTTT. Translating it yields CASSPEYRAEAFF. Full variable domain (remainder filled in from reference TRBV7-8 and TRBJ1-1): GAGVSQSPRYKVAKRGQDVALRCDPISGHVSLFWYQQALGQGPEFLTYFQNEAQLDKSGLPSDRFFAERPEGSVSTLKIQRTQQEDSAVYLCASSPEYRAEAFFGQGTRLTVV.

The chain uses TRBV7-9 and TRBJ2-7; 7 nucleotides line up with TRBD2. Trimming at V came to 3 bases and at J to 5 bases, leaving 7 bases not matched to a gene. The CDR3 is 14 residues long. Germline assignment: CDR1 SEHNR and CDR2 FQNEAQ (reference sequence). The CDR3, as DNA: TGTGCCAGCAGCTTGGGGACTATCTTCGACGAGCAGTACTTC. It translates to CASSLGTIFDEQYF.

This clonotype was counted ten times or more. The chain is built from TRBV9 and TRBJ1-1; 7 bases line up with TRBD1. J was trimmed by 6 bases and V by 4 bases; bases with no gene match: 12. This CDR3 is built from 15 residues. CDR1 is SGDLS, CDR2 YYNGEE, per germline. The CDR3 DNA reads as TGTGCCAGCAGCCCTAAAGACAGGGAGAGACCTGAAGCTTTCTTT. Translating it yields CASSPKDRERPEAFF.

This clonotype was seen many times. The chain uses TRBV6-1 and TRBJ1-5, with a possible D match to TRBD1 (6 bases). This CDR3 is 14 amino acids long. Germline CDR1 and CDR2: MNHNS and SASEGT. The ends were cut back, 6 bases at V and 5 bases at J, with 14 bases in the middle. This CDR3 reads CASSEDSPHQPQHF. CDR3 in DNA: TGTGCCAGCAGCGAGGACAGTCCTCATCAGCCCCAGCATTTT.

Turning to this clonotype: At one end, the junction sequence differs from germline, possibly due to a read error. The gene calls are TRBV6-2 or TRBV6-3 and TRBJ1-1, with 8 bases identical to TRBD1. The length of the CDR3 is 11 residues. Looked up from germline, CDR1 is MNHEY and CDR2 is SVGEGT. The CDR3 DNA reads TGTGCCGGCAGACAGGGGCCTGAAGCTTTCTTT. Its translation: CAGRQGPEAFF.

This rearrangement joins TRBV28 to TRBJ2-1; TRBD2 agrees at 12 bases. Germline-derived CDR1 and CDR2 are MDHEN and SYDVKM. J was trimmed by 8 bases and V by 1 base; bases with no gene match: 6. The CDR3 length is 16 residues. CDR3 amino acids: CASSLLTSGSGYEQFF. CDR3 coding DNA: TGTGCCAGCAGTTTATTGACTAGCGGGAGCGGGTATGAGCAGTTCTTC.

This clonotype was detected only a few times. This chain links TRBV3-1 with TRBJ1-3, with no clear D. This CDR3 region has 13 residues. The V end was cut by 1 base, the J end by 7 bases, with 8 bases between. Looked up from germline, CDR1 is LGHDT and CDR2 is YNNKEL (reference sequence). CDR3 loop: CASSQGSANTIYF. The CDR3 nucleotides are TGTGCCAGCAGCCAAGGCTCGGCGAACACCATATATTTT. The full variable domain, with the rest looked up from reference TRBV3-1 and TRBJ1-3, is DTAVSQTPKYLVTQMGNDKSIKCEQNLGHDTMYWYKQDSKKFLKIMFSYNNKELIINETVPNRFSPKSPDKAHLNLHINSLELGDSAVYFCASSQGSANTIYFGEGSWLTVV.

This clonotype occurred many times. The CDR3 sequence: CASSFPGSTEAFF. The DNA for the CDR3 is TGTGCCAGCAGCTTTCCGGGGAGCACTGAAGCTTTCTTT. The chain uses TRBV11-2 and TRBJ1-1, with no clear D. Trimming stripped 3 bases from V and 4 bases from J, with 9 bases between. CDR3 size: 13 residues. Germline-derived CDR1 and CDR2 are SGHAT and FQNNGV.

This clonotype came up many times. V usage is TRBV7-9 and J usage is TRBJ1-1; no reliable D call. CDR3 length: 15 amino acids. Trimming shortened V by 3 bases and J by 4 bases, and 15 bases separated the two germline ends. Germline-derived CDR1 and CDR2 are SEHNR and FQNEAQ (reference sequence). The CDR3 is CASSLVVSGVTEAFF. The DNA of the CDR3 is TGTGCCAGCAGCTTGGTCGTCTCAGGTGTCACTGAAGCTTTCTTT.

This clonotype was counted a few times. The chain employs TRBV6-1 and TRBJ1-5; D is ambiguous. Germline CDR1 reads MNHNS; CDR2 reads SASEGT. The CDR3 extends over 14 amino acids. V lost 4 bases and J 0 bases, leaving 7 bases between the germline ends. This CDR3 reads CASSGDYSNQPQHF. CDR3 sequence (DNA): TGTGCCAGCAGTGGCGATTATAGCAATCAGCCCCAGCATTTT.

This clonotype was picked up many times. The rearrangement joins TRBV5-5 to TRBJ2-2; D not certain. The germline V and J ends were trimmed by 0 bases and 0 bases, with 6 bases remaining between them. Germline lookup yields CDR1 SGHKS and CDR2 YYEKEE (reference sequence). The CDR3 is 15 residues long. This chain's CDR3 is CASSLDVTNTGELFF. The CDR3 region has the DNA TGTGCCAGCAGCTTGGATGTTACGAACACCGGGGAGCTGTTTTTT. Full variable domain (missing parts from reference TRBV5-5 and TRBJ2-2): DAGVTQSPTHLIKTRGQQVTLRCSPISGHKSVSWYQQVLGQGPQFIFQYYEKEERGRGNFPDRFSARQFPNYSSELNVNALLLGDSALYLCASSLDVTNTGELFFGEGSRLTVL.

This clonotype was picked up many times. The V and J genes are TRBV18 and TRBJ1-1; D gene unclear. This CDR3 comprises 15 residues. V was shortened by 2 bases and J by 8 bases, with 18 bases between the two germline ends. Germline V gene lookup returns CDR1 KGHSH and CDR2 LQKENI. CDR3 sequence: CASSPTRAAESEAFF. CDR3 coding DNA: TGTGCCAGCTCACCAACTCGGGCCGCGGAGTCAGAAGCTTTCTTT.

The sample holds a few counts of this clonotype. This chain uses TRBV10-3 with TRBJ1-6; TRBD1 agrees at 7 bases. The CDR3 loop spans 14 amino acids. Trimming took 6 bases from V and 7 from J; bases not matched to a gene: 6. CDR1 ENHRY and CDR2 SYGVKD come from the germline V gene. CDR3 DNA sequence: TGTGCCATCAGCTGGGACAGAAAAAATTCACCCCTCCACTTT. It specifies CAISWDRKNSPLHF.

This clonotype was recorded many times. The chain couples TRBV30 to TRBJ2-7; the D call may be TRBD1 or TRBD2 (6 bases each). Trimming took off 0 bases at V and 3 bases at J, with 9 bases between the two ends. Germline CDR1 GTSNPN, CDR2 SVGIG (reference sequence). CDR3 length: 13 amino acids. This chain's CDR3 is CAWSVGGDYEQYF. CDR3 coding DNA: TGTGCCTGGAGTGTCGGGGGCGACTACGAGCAGTACTTC.

This clonotype was detected ten times or more. This chain links TRBV28 with TRBJ1-5, with TRBD1 as a possible D gene (6 bases). The germline V and J ends were trimmed by 3 bases and 6 bases, with 12 bases remaining between them. Per the germline V gene, CDR1 is MDHEN and CDR2 is SYDVKM. CDR3 length: 14 residues. DNA for the CDR3: TGTGCCAGCAGTTTCGGGACACCGCCTCAGCCCCAGCATTTT. Residues: CASSFGTPPQPQHF.

This clonotype was found many times. The chain links TRBV6-2 or TRBV6-3 to TRBJ2-2; D gene uncertain. The CDR3 is 15 amino acids. CDR1 MNHEY and CDR2 SVGEGT come from the germline V gene. The V end lost 5 bases, the J end lost 5 bases, and 15 bases lay between the germline ends. This CDR3 is CASSPLVGRTGELFF. CDR3 in DNA: TGTGCCAGCAGTCCCTTGGTGGGCCGAACCGGGGAGCTGTTTTTT.

The sample holds one count of this clonotype. A much larger clonotype is one base distant, so this may be a read error. The genes are TRBV20-1 and TRBJ2-1, with D maybe TRBD2 (6 bases). This CDR3 contains 12 residues. CDR1 DFQATT and CDR2 SNEGSKA come from the germline V gene (reference sequence). The CDR3 nucleotides are TGCGGTGCTAGTCCCGGGACTAATGAGCAGTTCTTC. Translation gives CGASPGTNEQFF.

This clonotype was seen ten or more times. The chain links TRBV11-2 to TRBJ1-2; D remains ambiguous. CDR1 SGHAT and CDR2 FQNNGV come from the germline V gene. V was trimmed by 1 base and J by 4 bases, leaving 16 bases between them. The CDR3 contains 16 residues. CDR3 protein: CASSLGGEGIGYGYTF. CDR3 DNA: TGTGCCAGCAGCTTAGGTGGCGAGGGAATAGGCTATGGCTACACCTTC. Using reference TRBV11-2 and TRBJ1-2 for the parts outside the CDR3, the full variable domain is EAGVAQSPRYKIIEKRQSVAFWCNPISGHATLYWYQQILGQGPKLLIQFQNNGVVDDSQLPKDRFSAERLKGVDSTLKIQPAKLEDSAVYLCASSLGGEGIGYGYTFGSGTRLTVV.

This chain uses TRBV28 with TRBJ1-2, with TRBD1 identical over 7 bases. The CDR3 contains 16 residues. Per germline, CDR1 MDHEN and CDR2 SYDVKM. Trimming removed 6 bases from V and 2 bases from J; junction bases left unmatched: 12. The CDR3 sequence is CASSPSRDSENYGYTF. Here the CDR3 DNA reads TGTGCCAGCAGCCCCTCCCGGGACAGTGAAAACTATGGCTACACCTTC.

This clonotype was observed at least ten times. The V and J genes are TRBV5-6 and TRBJ2-1; 8 bases line up with TRBD2. The CDR3 spans 15 residues. The V gene end was trimmed by 4 bases and the J gene end by 0 bases; junction bases not matched to a gene: 3. CDR1 is SGHDT and CDR2 is YYEEEE in the germline V gene. The CDR3 bases are TGTGCCAGCAGCCAAGGGACTAGCTCCTACAATGAGCAGTTCTTC. This codes for CASSQGTSSYNEQFF.

This rearrangement joins TRBV20-1 to TRBJ1-6; the match to TRBD1 covers 8 bases. The CDR3 is made up of 15 amino acids. Germline values: CDR1 DFQATT, CDR2 SNEGSKA (reference sequence). Trimming cost V 6 bases and J 2 bases; bases outside gene matches: 6. The CDR3: CSAPLRGPYNSPLHF. CDR3 sequence (DNA): TGCAGTGCCCCCCTCAGGGGGCCCTATAATTCACCCCTCCACTTT.

The chain employs TRBV9 and TRBJ1-5, with D unresolved. V dropped 0 bases and J dropped 6 bases, with 10 bases sitting between them. The CDR3 loop spans 14 amino acids. Per the germline V gene, CDR1 is SGDLS and CDR2 is YYNGEE. CDR3 protein: CASSVGEGSQPQHF. CDR3 nucleotide sequence: TGTGCCAGCAGCGTAGGAGAAGGGAGTCAGCCCCAGCATTTT.

V gene TRBV20-1 combines with J gene TRBJ2-6; D unclear. Per the germline V gene, CDR1 is DFQATT and CDR2 is SNEGSKA (reference sequence). Trimming left V 0 bases short and J 0 bases short, with 15 bases between. This CDR3 is built from 18 residues. CDR3 sequence: CSARDVASEYSGANVLTF. CDR3 DNA: TGCAGTGCTAGAGATGTCGCCAGTGAATACTCTGGGGCCAACGTCCTGACTTTC.

This clonotype has just a few counts. The chain couples TRBV4-1 to TRBJ2-1; 13 positions agree with TRBD2. The V gene end was trimmed by 0 bases and the J gene end by 6 bases; junction bases not matched to a gene: 8. This CDR3 spans 18 amino acids. Looked up from germline, CDR1 is MGHRA and CDR2 is YSYEKL. Here the CDR3 reads CASSQEASGTSGTNEQFF. For the CDR3, the DNA is TGCGCCAGCAGCCAAGAAGCCTCCGGGACTAGCGGGACCAATGAGCAGTTCTTC.